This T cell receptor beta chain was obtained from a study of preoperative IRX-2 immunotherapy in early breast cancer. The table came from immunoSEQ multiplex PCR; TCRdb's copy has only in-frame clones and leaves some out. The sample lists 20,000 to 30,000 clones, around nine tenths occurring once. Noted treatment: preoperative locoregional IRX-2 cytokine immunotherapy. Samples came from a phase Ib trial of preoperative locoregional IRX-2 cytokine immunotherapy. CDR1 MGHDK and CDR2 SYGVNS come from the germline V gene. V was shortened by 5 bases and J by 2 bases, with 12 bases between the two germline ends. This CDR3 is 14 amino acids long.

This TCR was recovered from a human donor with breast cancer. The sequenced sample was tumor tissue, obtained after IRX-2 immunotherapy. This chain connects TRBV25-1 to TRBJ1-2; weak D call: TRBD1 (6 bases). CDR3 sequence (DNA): TGTGCCAGCAGTTATGGGGGGACAAACTATGGCTACACCTTC. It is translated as CASSYGGTNYGYTF.